This T cell receptor beta chain was recovered during a study of regulatory T cells in long-lasting Graves disease. Researchers made TCR beta libraries by using iRepertoire HTBI primers and running Arm-PCR on CDR3 regions. Each CDR3 protein gets one entry after TCRdb re-called the multiplex PCR reads with MiXCR. The table lists hundreds of thousands of distinct CDR3 sequences, 21% of them singletons, with 13% to 15% in the top ten. The time point here: persistent/refractory GD, antithyroid drugs over 5 years with positive TRAb. The authors made the TCR library using RNA they extracted from PBMCs. This clonotype was picked up a small number of times. CDR3 length: 13 residues. Trimming removed 5 bases from V and 3 bases from J; junction bases left unmatched: 3. The germline V gene has CDR1 GTSNPN and CDR2 SVGIG (reference sequence).

Sequenced here: peripheral blood mononuclear cells (PBMCs), sampled when the disease was refractory, from a patient treated with antithyroid drugs. The V call is TRBV30, the J call TRBJ2-3, with TRBD1 identical over 9 bases. The TCR sequence derives from a female donor with Graves disease. CDR3 residues: CAWDRGGTDTQYF. In nucleotides, the CDR3 is TGTGCCTGGGACAGGGGGGGAACAGATACGCAGTATTTT.